These T cell receptor beta chains were read from a single sample in a study of T-cell memory formation after mild COVID-19. TCRdb analysed the 5' RACE reads with MiXCR anew, one entry per CDR3 protein. This sample has roughly 100,000 distinct CDR3 sequences, with over 15% found just once. Source material: PBMCs or a T cell subset sorted from them (not recorded which). These receptors originate from an adult woman who had mild COVID-19 (a few samples of this study predate the infection). Cell type and time point are not known. The CDR3 runs from the conserved cysteine through the conserved F or W. Fields, in order: J gene, CDR3 length, D gene, V gene, clone size, CDR3 DNA, CDR3 protein. D genes are given only for firm matches. Clone sizes are given selectively: once, few, many, or a class where the clone is expanded.

J gene: TRBJ2-3
CDR3 length: 16
D gene: TRBD2
V gene: TRBV12-3/TRBV12-4
clone size: few
CDR3 DNA: TGTGCCAGCAGTGATCTAGCGGGAGGTAGCACAGATACGCAGTATTTT
CDR3 protein: CASSDLAGGSTDTQYF

J gene: TRBJ2-3
CDR3 length: 16
D gene: TRBD2
V gene: TRBV7-3
clone size: few
CDR3 DNA: TGTGCCAGCAGCCACTTTGGGGGGGGTTCCGAAGATACGCAGTATTTT
CDR3 protein: CASSHFGGGSEDTQYF

J gene: TRBJ1-2
CDR3 length: 14
D gene: NA
V gene: TRBV4-3
clone size: few
CDR3 DNA: TGCGCCAGCGCCCTAGCCAGGAGTGGCTATGGCTACACCTTC
CDR3 protein: CASALARSGYGYTF

J gene: TRBJ1-2
CDR3 length: 16
D gene: NA
V gene: TRBV6-5
clone size: few
CDR3 DNA: TGTGCCAGCAGTTTCACCGGGACGATACAAATCTATGGCTACACCTTC
CDR3 protein: CASSFTGTIQIYGYTF

J gene: TRBJ1-1
CDR3 length: 15
D gene: NA
V gene: TRBV4-1
clone size: many
CDR3 DNA: TGCGCCAGCAGCCAAGAAGGGGGGGGAGGCACTGAAGCTTTCTTT
CDR3 protein: CASSQEGGGGTEAFF

J gene: TRBJ2-7
CDR3 length: 13
D gene: TRBD1
V gene: TRBV29-1
clone size: once
CDR3 DNA: TGCAGCGCCATAGACAGGGGACGGTACGAGCAGTACTTC
CDR3 protein: CSAIDRGRYEQYF

J gene: TRBJ2-1
CDR3 length: 15
D gene: TRBD2
V gene: TRBV6-5
clone size: NA
CDR3 DNA: TGTGCCAGCAGTACTAGCGGGTCTTCCTACAATGAGCAGTTCTTC
CDR3 protein: CASSTSGSSYNEQFF

J gene: TRBJ2-7
CDR3 length: 15
D gene: TRBD1
V gene: TRBV7-9
clone size: few
CDR3 DNA: TGTGCCAGCAGCCTCCCGGGACAGGGCTCCTACGAGCAGTACTTC
CDR3 protein: CASSLPGQGSYEQYF

J gene: TRBJ1-1
CDR3 length: 16
D gene: NA
V gene: TRBV7-2
clone size: NA
CDR3 DNA: TGTGCCAGCAGCTCCGAGCGGGGAAGGATGAACACTGAAGCTTTCTTT
CDR3 protein: CASSSERGRMNTEAFF

J gene: TRBJ1-1
CDR3 length: 13
D gene: NA
V gene: TRBV27
clone size: NA
CDR3 DNA: TGTGCCAGCAGTTACAGGGAGGACACTGAAGCTTTCTTT
CDR3 protein: CASSYREDTEAFF

J gene: TRBJ2-5
CDR3 length: 18
D gene: TRBD1
V gene: TRBV4-1
clone size: few
CDR3 DNA: TGCGCCAGCAGCCAAGATCCCTATCCAGGGGGCATCGTGGAGACCCAGTACTTC
CDR3 protein: CASSQDPYPGGIVETQYF

J gene: TRBJ2-1
CDR3 length: 13
D gene: TRBD2
V gene: TRBV29-1
clone size: few
CDR3 DNA: TGCAGCGTCAGGCTAGCGGGAAACAATGAGCAGTTCTTC
CDR3 protein: CSVRLAGNNEQFF

J gene: TRBJ2-3
CDR3 length: 13
D gene: NA
V gene: TRBV20-1
clone size: NA
CDR3 DNA: TGCAGAACAGCGGAACTTTTCACAGATACGCAGTATTTT
CDR3 protein: CRTAELFTDTQYF

J gene: TRBJ1-2
CDR3 length: 16
D gene: NA
V gene: TRBV11-2
clone size: few
CDR3 DNA: TGTGCCAGCAGCCCCTCCCCAGGGAGGTATAGGTATGGCTACACCTTC
CDR3 protein: CASSPSPGRYRYGYTF

J gene: TRBJ1-2
CDR3 length: 14
D gene: NA
V gene: TRBV24-1
clone size: few
CDR3 DNA: TGTGCCACCAGTGATAAAGGGCAGAACTATGGCTACACCTTC
CDR3 protein: CATSDKGQNYGYTF

J gene: TRBJ2-6
CDR3 length: 18
D gene: TRBD1
V gene: TRBV5-1
clone size: few
CDR3 DNA: TGCGCCAGTAGGGACAGGGAAGGTGGCATCTCTGGGGCCAACGTCCTGACTTTC
CDR3 protein: CASRDREGGISGANVLTF

J gene: TRBJ2-3
CDR3 length: 16
D gene: NA
V gene: TRBV4-3
clone size: few
CDR3 DNA: TGCGCCAGCAGCCAAGGCCTGGTCGCGGGACTAGATACGCAGTATTTT
CDR3 protein: CASSQGLVAGLDTQYF

J gene: TRBJ2-1
CDR3 length: 13
D gene: TRBD1
V gene: TRBV11-2
clone size: NA
CDR3 DNA: TGTGCCAGCAGACAGGGGAACTACAATGAGCAGTTCTTC
CDR3 protein: CASRQGNYNEQFF

J gene: TRBJ1-5
CDR3 length: 14
D gene: TRBD1
V gene: TRBV9
clone size: few
CDR3 DNA: TGTGCCAGCAGCGTAGGGGACAGGGGACAGCCCCAGCATTTT
CDR3 protein: CASSVGDRGQPQHF

J gene: TRBJ1-1
CDR3 length: 12
D gene: NA
V gene: TRBV10-1
clone size: NA
CDR3 DNA: TGCGCCAGCAGTGATGCGGAAAATGAAGCTTTCTTT
CDR3 protein: CASSDAENEAFF

J gene: TRBJ2-4
CDR3 length: 17
D gene: NA
V gene: TRBV21-1
clone size: NA
CDR3 DNA: TGTGCCAGCAGCAGCACTAGCGGAGCGATAGCCAAAAACATTCAGTACTTC
CDR3 protein: CASSSTSGAIAKNIQYF

J gene: TRBJ2-3
CDR3 length: 14
D gene: TRBD1
V gene: TRBV12-3/TRBV12-4
clone size: NA
CDR3 DNA: TGTGCCAGCACCCGACAGGGGACCACAGATACGCAGTATTTT
CDR3 protein: CASTRQGTTDTQYF

J gene: TRBJ2-5
CDR3 length: 15
D gene: TRBD2
V gene: TRBV7-6
clone size: few
CDR3 DNA: TGTGCCAGCAGCTTGGGCGGGGGGGCTTATGAGACCCAGTACTTC
CDR3 protein: CASSLGGGAYETQYF

J gene: TRBJ2-7
CDR3 length: 11
D gene: NA
V gene: TRBV24-1
clone size: few
CDR3 DNA: TGTGCCACTTCGAGGTCGGGGGAGCAGTACTTC
CDR3 protein: CATSRSGEQYF

J gene: TRBJ2-7
CDR3 length: 15
D gene: NA
V gene: TRBV19
clone size: NA
CDR3 DNA: TGTGCCAGTAGTATAGCGGCAGTAGGTGCCTACGAGCAGTACTTC
CDR3 protein: CASSIAAVGAYEQYF

J gene: TRBJ1-2
CDR3 length: 13
D gene: NA
V gene: TRBV20-1
clone size: NA
CDR3 DNA: TGCAGTGCCCTAGTGGGGGGGAACTATGGCTACACCTTC
CDR3 protein: CSALVGGNYGYTF